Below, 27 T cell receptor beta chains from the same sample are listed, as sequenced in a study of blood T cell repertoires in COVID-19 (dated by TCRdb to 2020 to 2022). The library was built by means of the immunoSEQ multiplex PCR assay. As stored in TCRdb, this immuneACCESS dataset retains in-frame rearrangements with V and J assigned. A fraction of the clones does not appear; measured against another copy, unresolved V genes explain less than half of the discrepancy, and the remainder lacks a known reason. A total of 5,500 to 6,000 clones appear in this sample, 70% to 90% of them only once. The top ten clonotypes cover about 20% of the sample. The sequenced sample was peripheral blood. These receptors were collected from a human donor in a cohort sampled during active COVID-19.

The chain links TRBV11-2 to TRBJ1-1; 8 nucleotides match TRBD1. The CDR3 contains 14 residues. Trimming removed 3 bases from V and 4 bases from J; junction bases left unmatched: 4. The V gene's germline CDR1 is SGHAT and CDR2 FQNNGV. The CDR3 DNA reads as TGTGCCAGCAGCTTCGGACAGGGTGGCACTGAAGCTTTCTTT. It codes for CASSFGQGGTEAFF.

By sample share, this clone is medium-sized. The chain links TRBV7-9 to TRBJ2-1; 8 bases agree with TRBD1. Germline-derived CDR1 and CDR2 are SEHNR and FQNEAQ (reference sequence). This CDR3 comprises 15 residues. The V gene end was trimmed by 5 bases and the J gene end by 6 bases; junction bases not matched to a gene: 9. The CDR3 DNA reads TGTGCCAGCAGCGATTCGCTACAGGGGGGCAATGAGCAGTTCTTC. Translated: CASSDSLQGGNEQFF.

This CDR3 is CASSPEGEKLFF. The CDR3 bases are TGTGCCAGCAGTCCGGAGGGTGAAAAACTGTTTTTT. The gene calls are TRBV12-3 or TRBV12-4 and TRBJ1-4, with D unclear. V was shortened by 5 bases and J by 7 bases, with 8 bases between the two germline ends. This CDR3 spans 12 amino acids.

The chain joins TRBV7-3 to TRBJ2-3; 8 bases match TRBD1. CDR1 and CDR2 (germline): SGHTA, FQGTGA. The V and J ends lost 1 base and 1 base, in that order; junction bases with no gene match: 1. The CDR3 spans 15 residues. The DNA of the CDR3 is TGTGCCAGCAGCTTAATGGGACAGGGCACAGATACGCAGTATTTT. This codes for CASSLMGQGTDTQYF.

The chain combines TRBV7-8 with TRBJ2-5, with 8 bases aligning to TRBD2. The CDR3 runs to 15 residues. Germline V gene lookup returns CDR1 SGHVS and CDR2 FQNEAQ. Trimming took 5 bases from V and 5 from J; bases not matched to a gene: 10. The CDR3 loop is CASSESGGLRETQYF. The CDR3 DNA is TGTGCCAGCAGCGAGTCGGGGGGGCTTAGGGAGACCCAGTACTTC.

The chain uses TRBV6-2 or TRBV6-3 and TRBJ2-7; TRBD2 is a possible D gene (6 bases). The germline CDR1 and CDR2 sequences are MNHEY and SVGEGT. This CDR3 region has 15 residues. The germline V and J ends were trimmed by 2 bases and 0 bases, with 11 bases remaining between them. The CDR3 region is CASSYPGLRSYEQYF. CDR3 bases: TGTGCCAGCAGTTACCCGGGACTCCGCTCCTACGAGCAGTACTTC.

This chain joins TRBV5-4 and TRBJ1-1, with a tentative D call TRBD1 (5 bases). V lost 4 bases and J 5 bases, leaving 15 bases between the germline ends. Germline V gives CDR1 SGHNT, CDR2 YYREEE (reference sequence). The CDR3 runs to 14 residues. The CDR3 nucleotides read TGTGCCAGCAGCCCCCCCGGGGGTGCGACTGAAGCTTTCTTT. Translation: CASSPPGGATEAFF.

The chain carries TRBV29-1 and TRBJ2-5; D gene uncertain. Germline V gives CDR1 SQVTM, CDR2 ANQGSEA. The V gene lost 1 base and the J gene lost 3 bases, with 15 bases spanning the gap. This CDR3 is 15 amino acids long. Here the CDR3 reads CSVEVDTEVEETQYF. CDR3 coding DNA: TGCAGCGTTGAAGTCGACACCGAAGTTGAAGAGACCCAGTACTTC.

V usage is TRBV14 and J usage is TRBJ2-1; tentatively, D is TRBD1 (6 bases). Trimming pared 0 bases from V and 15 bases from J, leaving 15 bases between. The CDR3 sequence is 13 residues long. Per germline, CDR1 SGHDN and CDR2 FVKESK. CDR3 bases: TGTGCCAGCAGCCAAGATCGGATGGGGGCTCTGTTCTTC. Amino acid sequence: CASSQDRMGALFF.

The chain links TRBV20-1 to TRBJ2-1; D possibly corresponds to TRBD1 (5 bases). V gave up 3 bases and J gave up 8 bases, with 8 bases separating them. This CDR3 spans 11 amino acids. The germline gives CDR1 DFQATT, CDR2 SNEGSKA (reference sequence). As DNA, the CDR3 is TGCAGTGCTAGCAGGGCGGATGAGCAGTTCTTC. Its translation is CSASRADEQFF.

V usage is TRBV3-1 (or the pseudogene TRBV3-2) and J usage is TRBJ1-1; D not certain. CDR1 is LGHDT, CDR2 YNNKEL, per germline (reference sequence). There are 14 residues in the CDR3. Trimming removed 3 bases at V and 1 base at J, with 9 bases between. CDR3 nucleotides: TGTGCCAGCAGCCACCCCGAGAGGAACACTGAAGCTTTCTTT. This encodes CASSHPERNTEAFF.

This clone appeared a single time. The CDR3 region is CASSYRGIFENIQYF. CDR3 bases: TGTGCCAGCAGCTACAGGGGAATTTTTGAAAACATTCAGTACTTC. V and J are TRBV2 and TRBJ2-4; 7 bases are shared with TRBD1. V lost 6 bases and J lost 5; bases outside the gene matches: 10. CDR1 and CDR2 (germline): SNHLY, FYNNEI. The CDR3 has 15 residues.

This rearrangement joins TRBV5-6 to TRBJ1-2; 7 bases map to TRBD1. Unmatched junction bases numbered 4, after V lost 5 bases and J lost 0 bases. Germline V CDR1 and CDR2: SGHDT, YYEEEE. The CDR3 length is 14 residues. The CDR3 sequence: CASSSGQSNYGYTF. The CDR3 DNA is TGTGCCAGCAGTTCGGGACAGTCTAACTATGGCTACACCTTC.

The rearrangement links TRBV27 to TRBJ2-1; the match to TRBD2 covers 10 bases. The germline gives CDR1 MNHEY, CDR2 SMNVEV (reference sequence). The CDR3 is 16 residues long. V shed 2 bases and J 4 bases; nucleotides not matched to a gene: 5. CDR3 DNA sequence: TGTGCCAGCAGTTTAGCTTCTAGCGGGGGTTACAATGAGCAGTTCTTC. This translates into CASSLASSGGYNEQFF.

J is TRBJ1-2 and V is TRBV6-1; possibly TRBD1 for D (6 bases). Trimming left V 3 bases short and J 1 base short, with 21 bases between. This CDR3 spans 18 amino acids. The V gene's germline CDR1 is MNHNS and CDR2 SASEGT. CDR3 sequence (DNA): TGTGCCAGCAGTGAGGACGTTTCTAACAGGGAACTTAACTATGGCTACACCTTC. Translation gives CASSEDVSNRELNYGYTF.

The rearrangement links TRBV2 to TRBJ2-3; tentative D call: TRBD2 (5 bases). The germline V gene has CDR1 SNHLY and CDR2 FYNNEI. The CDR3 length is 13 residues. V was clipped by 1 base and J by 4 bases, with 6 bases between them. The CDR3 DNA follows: TGTGCCAGCAGTGAAGGAGGGTCAGATACGCAGTATTTT. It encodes CASSEGGSDTQYF.

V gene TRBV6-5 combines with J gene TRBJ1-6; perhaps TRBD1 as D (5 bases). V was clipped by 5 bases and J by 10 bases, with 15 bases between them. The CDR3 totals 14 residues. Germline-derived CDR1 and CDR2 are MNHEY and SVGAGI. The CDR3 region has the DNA TGTGCCAGCAGTCCTATCAGGGATTTGTCACCCCTCCACTTT. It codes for CASSPIRDLSPLHF.

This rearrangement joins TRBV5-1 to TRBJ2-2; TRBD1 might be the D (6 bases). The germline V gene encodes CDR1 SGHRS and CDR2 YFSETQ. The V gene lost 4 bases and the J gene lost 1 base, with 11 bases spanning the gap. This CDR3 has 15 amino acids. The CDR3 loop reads CASSQGQKNTGELFF. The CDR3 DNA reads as TGCGCCAGCAGCCAGGGACAAAAGAACACCGGGGAGCTGTTTTTT.

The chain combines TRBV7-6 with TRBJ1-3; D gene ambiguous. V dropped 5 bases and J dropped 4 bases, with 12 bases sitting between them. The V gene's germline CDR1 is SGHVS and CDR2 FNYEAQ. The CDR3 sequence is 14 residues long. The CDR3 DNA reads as TGTGCCAGCAGCCGATCGGGGAAAGGAAACACCATATATTTT. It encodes CASSRSGKGNTIYF.

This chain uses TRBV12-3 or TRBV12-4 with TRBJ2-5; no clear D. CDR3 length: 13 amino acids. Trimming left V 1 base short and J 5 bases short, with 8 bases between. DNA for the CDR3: TGTGCCAGCAGTTTAGAGAGGATGGAGACCCAGTACTTC. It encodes CASSLERMETQYF.

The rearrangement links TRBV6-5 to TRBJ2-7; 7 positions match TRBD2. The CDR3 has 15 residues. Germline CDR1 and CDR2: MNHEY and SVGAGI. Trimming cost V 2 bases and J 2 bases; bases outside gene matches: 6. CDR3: CASSYRVAGPYEQYF. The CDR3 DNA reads TGTGCCAGCAGTTACCGGGTAGCGGGCCCCTACGAGCAGTACTTC.

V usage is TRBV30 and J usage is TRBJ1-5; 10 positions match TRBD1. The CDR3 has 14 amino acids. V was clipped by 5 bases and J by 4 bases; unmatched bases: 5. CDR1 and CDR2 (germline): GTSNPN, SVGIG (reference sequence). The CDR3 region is CAWGTGVGNQPQHF. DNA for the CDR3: TGTGCCTGGGGGACAGGGGTCGGGAATCAGCCCCAGCATTTT. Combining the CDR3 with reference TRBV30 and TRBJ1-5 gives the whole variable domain SQTIHQWPATLVQPVGSPLSLECTVEGTSNPNLYWYRQAAGRGLQLLFYSVGIGQISSEVPQNLSASRPQDRQFILSSKKLLLSDSGFYLCAWGTGVGNQPQHFGDGTRLSIL.

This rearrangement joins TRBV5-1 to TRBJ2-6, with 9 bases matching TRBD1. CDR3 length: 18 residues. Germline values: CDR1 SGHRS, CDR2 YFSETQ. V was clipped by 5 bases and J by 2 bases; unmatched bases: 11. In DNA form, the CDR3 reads TGCGCCAGCAGGGTCGCCGGGACAGGGAGTCCTGGGGCCAACGTCCTGACTTTC. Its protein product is CASRVAGTGSPGANVLTF.

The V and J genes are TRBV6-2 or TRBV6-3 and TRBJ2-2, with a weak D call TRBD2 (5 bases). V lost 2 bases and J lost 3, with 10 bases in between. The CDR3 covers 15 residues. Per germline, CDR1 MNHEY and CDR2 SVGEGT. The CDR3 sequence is CASSYEGRDTGELFF. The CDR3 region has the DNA TGTGCCAGCAGTTACGAAGGGCGGGACACCGGGGAGCTGTTTTTT.

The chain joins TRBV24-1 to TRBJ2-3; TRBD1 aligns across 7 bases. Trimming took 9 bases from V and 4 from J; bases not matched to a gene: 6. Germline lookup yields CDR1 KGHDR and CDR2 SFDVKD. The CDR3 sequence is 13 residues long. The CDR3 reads CATRGQGADTQYF. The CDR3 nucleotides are TGTGCCACCCGCGGGCAGGGGGCAGATACGCAGTATTTT.

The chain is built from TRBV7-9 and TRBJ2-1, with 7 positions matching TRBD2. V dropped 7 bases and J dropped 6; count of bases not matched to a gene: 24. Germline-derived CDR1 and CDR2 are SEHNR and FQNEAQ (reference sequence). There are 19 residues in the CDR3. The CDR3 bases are TGTGCCAGCACCCTAGATTTTACCGGGGGGAACATTTACTCCAATGAGCAGTTCTTC. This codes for CASTLDFTGGNIYSNEQFF.

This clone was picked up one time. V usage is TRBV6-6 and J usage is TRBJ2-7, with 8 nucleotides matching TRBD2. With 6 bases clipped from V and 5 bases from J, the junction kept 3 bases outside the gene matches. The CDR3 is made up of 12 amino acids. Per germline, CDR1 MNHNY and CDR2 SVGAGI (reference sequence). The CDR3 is CASRAGGHEQYF. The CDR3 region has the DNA TGTGCCAGCAGGGCGGGGGGACACGAGCAGTACTTC.